This TCR beta chain appears in the sequencing data of a study of cytomegalovirus exposure and HLA in healthy donors. Study-wide results and limits: Presence/absence results assume similar sequencing depth per donor, which may not hold. TCR association rates varied by HLA locus in a later analysis, with DRB1 highest and HLA-C lowest.

Germline V gene sequence: CDR1 LGHNA, CDR2 YNFKEQ. V shed 5 bases and J shed 7 bases, with 17 bases lying between them. The CDR3 is made up of 15 amino acids. PCR amplification relied on 60 Vbeta primers (plus 13 Jbeta primers). The protocol was immunoSEQ multiplex PCR, while the TCRdb copy is restricted to in-frame clones and leaves out a portion. Of 150,000 to 200,000 clones in the sample, 75% to 85% were seen once. As concerns this clone: Its antigen is undetermined.

The receptor's source is a boy aged 5-17 years in good health and CMV-seronegative. Specimen: PBMCs. The V and J genes are TRBV4-2 and TRBJ1-4, with D possibly matching TRBD1 (5 bases). The CDR3 sequence: CASSEGEGGSEKLFF. The CDR3 coding sequence is TGTGCCAGCAGCGAAGGGGAGGGTGGGAGTGAAAAACTGTTTTTT.